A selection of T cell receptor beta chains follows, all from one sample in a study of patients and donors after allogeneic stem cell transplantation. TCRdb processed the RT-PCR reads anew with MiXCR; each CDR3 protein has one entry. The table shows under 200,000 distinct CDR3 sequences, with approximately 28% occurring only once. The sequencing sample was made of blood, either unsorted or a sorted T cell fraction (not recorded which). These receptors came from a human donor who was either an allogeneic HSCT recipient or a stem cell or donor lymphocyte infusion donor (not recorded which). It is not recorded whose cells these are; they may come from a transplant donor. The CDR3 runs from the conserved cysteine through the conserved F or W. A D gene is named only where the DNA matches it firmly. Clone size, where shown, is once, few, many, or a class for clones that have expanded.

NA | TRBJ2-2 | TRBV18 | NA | TGTGCCAGCTCACCACTAGAGGGGACCGGGGAGCTGTTTTTT | CASSPLEGTGELFF
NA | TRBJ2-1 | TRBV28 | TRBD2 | TGTGCCAGCAGTTTCCGAGCGGGAATTTCCTACAATGAGCAGTTCTTC | CASSFRAGISYNEQFF
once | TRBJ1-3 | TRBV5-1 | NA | TGCGCCAGCAGCGTGGGAGACGGGGATGGAAACACCATATATTTT | CASSVGDGDGNTIYF
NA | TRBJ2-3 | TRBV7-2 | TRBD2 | TGTGCCAGCAGCTTACAAGTGACTAGCGGGGCTAGCACAGATACGCAGTATTTT | CASSLQVTSGASTDTQYF
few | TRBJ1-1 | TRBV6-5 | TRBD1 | TGTGCCAGCAGCTTAGACAGGGATGTTTGGGACACTGAAGCTTTCTTT | CASSLDRDVWDTEAFF
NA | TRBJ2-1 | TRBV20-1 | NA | TGCAGTGCTAGAGAATCTTTAAGCGGTCGCTCCTACAATGAGCAGTTCTTC | CSARESLSGRSYNEQFF
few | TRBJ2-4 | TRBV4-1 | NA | TGCGCCAGCAGCCAAGTCGAGAACATTCAGTACTTC | CASSQVENIQYF
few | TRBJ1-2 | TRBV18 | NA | TGTGCCAGCTCTAAGACAGAGAACTATGGCTACACCTTC | CASSKTENYGYTF
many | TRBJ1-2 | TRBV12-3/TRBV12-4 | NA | TGTGCCAGCAGTTTCAGGGGAGGTTATGGCTACACCTTC | CASSFRGGYGYTF
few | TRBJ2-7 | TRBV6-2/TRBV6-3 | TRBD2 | TGTGCCAGCAGTCGATCCGGGACTAGCAGTTACGAGCAGTACTTC | CASSRSGTSSYEQYF
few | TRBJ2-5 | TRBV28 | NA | TGTGCCAGCACCCCGGACCCCCTAGCCCCCGAGAACTTC | CASTPDPLAPENF
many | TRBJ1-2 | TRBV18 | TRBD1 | TGTGCCAGCTCACCGACGGGACAGGGAAGATATGGCTACACCTTC | CASSPTGQGRYGYTF
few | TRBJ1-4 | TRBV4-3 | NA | TGCGCCAGCAGACGCATGATTGGGGCTGAAAAACTGTTTTTT | CASRRMIGAEKLFF
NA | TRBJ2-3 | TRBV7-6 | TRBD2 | TGTGCCAGCAGCGCAATAACTAGCGGGAGTGGAGATACGCAGTATTTT | CASSAITSGSGDTQYF
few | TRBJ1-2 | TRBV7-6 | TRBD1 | TGTGCCAGCAGCTTATACGGACAGGGGAACTATGGCTACACCTTC | CASSLYGQGNYGYTF
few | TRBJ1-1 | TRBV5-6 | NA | TGTGCCAGCAGCTTGGCATGGAGGGGTATATCTGAAGCTTTCTTT | CASSLAWRGISEAFF
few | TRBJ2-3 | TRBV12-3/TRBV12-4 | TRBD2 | TGTGCCAGCAGTTATGGTTTAGCGGGAGCCTTCACAGATACGCAGTATTTT | CASSYGLAGAFTDTQYF
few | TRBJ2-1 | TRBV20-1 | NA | TGCAGTGCTCATCTACGCGGTACTTACAATGAGCAGTTCTTC | CSAHLRGTYNEQFF
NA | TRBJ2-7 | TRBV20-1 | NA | TGCAGTGCTAGAGATAGTTTATCCTACGAGCAGTACTTC | CSARDSLSYEQYF
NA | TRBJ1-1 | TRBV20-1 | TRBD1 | TGCAGTGCTACCCGAGGACAGGGGGGCACTGAAGCTTTCTTT | CSATRGQGGTEAFF
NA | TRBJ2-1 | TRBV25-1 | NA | TGTGCCAGCAGTGGGCTATGGCTCTACAATGAGCAGTTCTTC | CASSGLWLYNEQFF
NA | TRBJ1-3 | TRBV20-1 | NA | TGCAGTGCTAGAGATTGGGTGACTGGAAACACCATATATTTT | CSARDWVTGNTIYF
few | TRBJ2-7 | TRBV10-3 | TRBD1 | TGTGCCATCAGTGATATGAGGACAGGAGCCTACGAGCAGTACTTC | CAISDMRTGAYEQYF
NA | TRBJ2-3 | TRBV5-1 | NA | TGCGCCAGCAGGGGCAGTGGCACAGATACGCAGTATTTT | CASRGSGTDTQYF
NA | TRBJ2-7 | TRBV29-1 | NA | TGCAGCGTTATGGGCGTGTTGGAGGACGAGCAGTACTTC | CSVMGVLEDEQYF
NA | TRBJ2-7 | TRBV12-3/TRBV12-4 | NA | TGTGCCAGCAGTTGGGGGAGTTTGGAGGAGCAGTACTTC | CASSWGSLEEQYF
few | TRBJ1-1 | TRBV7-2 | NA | TGTGCCAGCAGACAACAGGAGAACACTGAAGCTTTCTTT | CASRQQENTEAFF
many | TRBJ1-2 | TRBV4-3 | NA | TGCGCCAGCAGCCAAGCTTGGGGGGGTAACTATGGCTACACCTTC | CASSQAWGGNYGYTF
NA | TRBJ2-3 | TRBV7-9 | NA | TGTGCCAGCAACGTGGGCATTTCCACAGATACGCAGTATTTT | CASNVGISTDTQYF
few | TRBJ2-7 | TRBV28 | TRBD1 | TGTGCCAGCAGTTTAAGGGACAGGGACCACTTC | CASSLRDRDHF
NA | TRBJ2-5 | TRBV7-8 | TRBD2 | TGTGCCAGCAGCGCCGCCGGGACTAGCTACCAAGAGACCCAGTACTTC | CASSAAGTSYQETQYF
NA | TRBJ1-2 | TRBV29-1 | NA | TGCAGCGTTGAAAACCTCCAAAACGGGCCCATCGAGTCCTATGGCTACACCTTC | CSVENLQNGPIESYGYTF
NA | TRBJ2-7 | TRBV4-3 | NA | TGCGCCAGCAGCCAAGATACCCCGGCGGGCGAGCAGTACTTC | CASSQDTPAGEQYF
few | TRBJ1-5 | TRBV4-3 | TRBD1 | TGCGCCAGCAGCCGAGAAGACAGGGTGGGCCAGCCCCAGCATTTT | CASSREDRVGQPQHF
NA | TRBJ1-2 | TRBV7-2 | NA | TGTGCCAGCAGCTTTACCCTTACGGGAGGCTACACCTTC | CASSFTLTGGYTF
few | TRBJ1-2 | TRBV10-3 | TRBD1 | TGTGCCATCAGTGACACGACAGGGACAGACTATGGCTACACCTTC | CAISDTTGTDYGYTF
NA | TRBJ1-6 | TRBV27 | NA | TGTGCCAGCAGTTTAGTGACGGGAAATTCACCCCTCCACTTT | CASSLVTGNSPLHF
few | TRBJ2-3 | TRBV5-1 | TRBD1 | TGCGCCAGCAGCTTGCCCGACAGGGCAGATACGCAGTATTTT | CASSLPDRADTQYF
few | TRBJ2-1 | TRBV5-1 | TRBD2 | TGCGCCAGCAGCTTGGTACTAGCGGGCAATGAGCAGTTCTTC | CASSLVLAGNEQFF
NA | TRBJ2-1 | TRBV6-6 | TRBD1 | TGTGCCAGCAGTCCGCCCCCTATAGTAGGGGGCCAGTTCTTC | CASSPPPIVGGQFF
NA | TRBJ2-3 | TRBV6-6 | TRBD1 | TGTGCCAGCAGTACCGGGACAGCCAACACAGATACGCAGTATTTT | CASSTGTANTDTQYF
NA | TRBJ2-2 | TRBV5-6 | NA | TGTGCCAGCAGCTTCAGGGGCGCAAACACCGGGGAGCTGTTTTTT | CASSFRGANTGELFF
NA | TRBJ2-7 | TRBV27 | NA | TGTGCCAGCAGTTTGGCAGGGGCCTACGAGCAGTACTTC | CASSLAGAYEQYF
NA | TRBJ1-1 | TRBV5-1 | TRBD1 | TGCGCCAGCAGCTTGGGGCCACAGGGGAATACTGAAGCTTTCTTT | CASSLGPQGNTEAFF
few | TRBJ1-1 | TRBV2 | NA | TGTGCCAGCATTTGGGACGGCGACAGTGAAGCTTTCTTT | CASIWDGDSEAFF
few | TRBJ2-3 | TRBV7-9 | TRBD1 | TGTGCCAGCAGCTCGTGGACAGGCCTCACAGATACGCAGTATTTT | CASSSWTGLTDTQYF
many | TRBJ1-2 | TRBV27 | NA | TGTGCCAGCAGTTTGGAGGGGATCTCGGGCTACACCTTC | CASSLEGISGYTF
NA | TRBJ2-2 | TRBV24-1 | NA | TGTGCCACCAGTGGGATAGGTGCGAACACCGGGGAGCTGTTTTTT | CATSGIGANTGELFF
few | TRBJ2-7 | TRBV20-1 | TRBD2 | TGCAGTGCTACGCCGGGAGGCAGCTCCTACGAGCAGTACTTC | CSATPGGSSYEQYF
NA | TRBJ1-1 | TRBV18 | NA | TGTGCCAGCTCACCATGGGAGAACACTGAAGCTTTCTTT | CASSPWENTEAFF
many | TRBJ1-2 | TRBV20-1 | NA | TGCAGTGCTAGTAGGCAGGTGCTCTATGGCTACACCTTC | CSASRQVLYGYTF
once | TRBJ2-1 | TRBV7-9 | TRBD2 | TGTGCCAGCGAACAGGGGACCCTAGCGGGAGCCTACAATGAGCAGTTCTTC | CASEQGTLAGAYNEQFF
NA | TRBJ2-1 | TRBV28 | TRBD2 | TGTGCCAGCAGGGCTAGCGGGGAGGGGTACAATGAGCAGTTCTTC | CASRASGEGYNEQFF
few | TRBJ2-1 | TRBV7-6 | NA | TGTGCCAGCAGCTTAGGGGATTACAATGAGCAGTTCTTC | CASSLGDYNEQFF